The T cell receptor beta chain under discussion was sequenced for a study of blood T cell repertoires in COVID-19. Study-level information: Sites in the United States, Italy and Spain provided acute and convalescent COVID-19 samples. PBMCs, B-cell-depleted T cells, or T cells were the source of the cDNA or gDNA that made up the material.

The CDR3 loop spans 13 amino acids. J was trimmed by 6 bases and V by 7 bases; bases with no gene match: 5. Germline loops: CDR1 MNHEY, CDR2 SVGAGI. Authors' methods: By means of reference gene primer amplification, nucleated cell counts were estimated. The data were produced by immunoSEQ multiplex PCR, yet TCRdb's version contains in-frame clones alone and is incomplete. Clone size and the V and J calls come from that table; the DNA yielded D and trimming. The table has around 57,000 clones, around 80% seen once. The receptor comes from a woman in her sixties or seventies with acute or convalescent COVID-19. Sequenced sample: peripheral blood. The V and J genes are TRBV6-5 and TRBJ1-5; TRBD1 matches at 8 bases. The CDR3: CASTQGVVQPQHF. For the CDR3, the DNA is TGTGCCAGCACACAGGGGGTAGTTCAGCCCCAGCATTTT.